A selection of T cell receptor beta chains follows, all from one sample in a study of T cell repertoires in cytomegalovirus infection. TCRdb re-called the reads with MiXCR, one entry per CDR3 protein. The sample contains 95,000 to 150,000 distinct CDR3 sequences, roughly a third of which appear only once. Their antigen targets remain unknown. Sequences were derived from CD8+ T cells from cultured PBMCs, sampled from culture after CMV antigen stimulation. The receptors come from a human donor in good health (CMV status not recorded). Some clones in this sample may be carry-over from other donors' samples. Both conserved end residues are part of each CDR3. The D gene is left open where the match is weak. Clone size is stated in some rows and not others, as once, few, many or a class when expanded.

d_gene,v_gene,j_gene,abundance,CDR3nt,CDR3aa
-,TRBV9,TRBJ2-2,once,TGTGCCAGCAGCGTGGGTTACAGGGAGGAGCTGTTTTTT,CASSVGYREELFF
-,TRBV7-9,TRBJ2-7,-,TGTGCCAGCAGCTCGCCCTGGGCCGACTACGAGCAGTACTTC,CASSSPWADYEQYF
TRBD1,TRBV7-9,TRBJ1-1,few,TGTGCCAGCAGCTGGACAGGGGTTGTTGGCACTGAAGCTTTCTTT,CASSWTGVVGTEAFF
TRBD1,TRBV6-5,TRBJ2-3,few,TGTGCCAGCAGTTACCCACCGGGACAGGGAGGAGTAGATACGCAGTATTTT,CASSYPPGQGGVDTQYF
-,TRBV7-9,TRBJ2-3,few,TGTGCCAGCAGCTTAAAAACGGGGAAGCCCGATACGCAGTATTTT,CASSLKTGKPDTQYF
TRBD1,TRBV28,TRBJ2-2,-,TGTGCCAGCAGCAGGGGGCGCGGATCTCTAGGGTACGCCGGGGAGCTGTTTTTT,CASSRGRGSLGYAGELFF
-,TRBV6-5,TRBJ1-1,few,TGTGCCAGCAGACTGGGCCCTGAAGCTTTCTTT,CASRLGPEAFF
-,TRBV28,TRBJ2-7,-,TGTGCCAGCAGTCGCCCAGGCACACGGGGCACCTACGAGCAGTACTTC,CASSRPGTRGTYEQYF
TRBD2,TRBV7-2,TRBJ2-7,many,TGTGCCAGCAGCTTATCAGCGGGCGGGGGGTCATACGAGCAGTACTTC,CASSLSAGGGSYEQYF
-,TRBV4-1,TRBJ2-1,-,TGCGCCAGCAGCCAAGCCCCACTTAATGAGCAGTTCTTC,CASSQAPLNEQFF
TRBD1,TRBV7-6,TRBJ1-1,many,TGTGCCAGCAGCTTAGACAGAAACAGGGGTAACACTGAAGCTTTCTTT,CASSLDRNRGNTEAFF
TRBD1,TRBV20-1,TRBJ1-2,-,TGCAGTGCTCGGGACAGGGGGGGAAGTAACTATGGCTACACCTTC,CSARDRGGSNYGYTF
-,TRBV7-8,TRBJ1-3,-,TGTGCCAGCAGCCCCGTCCAAACAGACTCTGGAAACACCATATATTTT,CASSPVQTDSGNTIYF
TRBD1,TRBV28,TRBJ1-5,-,TGTGCCAGCAATAATCCGACAGGGGGTCATCAGCCCCAGCATTTT,CASNNPTGGHQPQHF
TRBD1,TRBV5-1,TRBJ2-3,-,TGCGCCAGCAGCGACAGGGGTCCAGATACGCAGTATTTT,CASSDRGPDTQYF
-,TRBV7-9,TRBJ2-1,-,TGTGCCAGCAGCTTAAGTAGTAGCTTGGATGAGCAGTTCTTC,CASSLSSSLDEQFF
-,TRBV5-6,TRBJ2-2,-,TGTGCCAGCAGCCCTTCATGGGGGGCTATCACCGGGGAGCTGTTTTTT,CASSPSWGAITGELFF
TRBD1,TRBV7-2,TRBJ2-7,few,TGTGCCAGCAGCTTCCCGGGACAGGGGTACTACGAGCAGTACTTC,CASSFPGQGYYEQYF
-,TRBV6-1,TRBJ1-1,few,TGTGCCAGCAGTCGTGGGGGCAGTGAAGCTTTCTTT,CASSRGGSEAFF
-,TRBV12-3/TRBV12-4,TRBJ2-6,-,TGTGCCAGCAGTTCCCGGGGCGAGAGCTCTGGGGCCAACGTCCTGACTTTC,CASSSRGESSGANVLTF
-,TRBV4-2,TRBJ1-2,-,TGTGCCAGCAGCACACGGACGGGGGCCCTTGATGGCTACACCTTC,CASSTRTGALDGYTF
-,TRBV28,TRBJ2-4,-,TGTGCCAGCAGTTTATCCTATCCGACAGCTGGTCTAGCCAAAAACATTCAGTACTTC,CASSLSYPTAGLAKNIQYF
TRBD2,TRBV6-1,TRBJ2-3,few,TGTGCCAGCAGACATCTTGTTACGGTAGCGGGGGGGCAAGATACGCAGTATTTT,CASRHLVTVAGGQDTQYF
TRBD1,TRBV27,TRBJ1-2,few,TGTGCCAGCAGTTCGGCCGGGACAGAAAGAGGCTACACCTTC,CASSSAGTERGYTF
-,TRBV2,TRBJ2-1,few,TGTGCCAGCAGAAATGGGGAATTGATGTACAATGAGCAGTTCTTC,CASRNGELMYNEQFF
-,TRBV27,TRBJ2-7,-,TGTGCCACCCAGGCCTTGGGGGCCGACCCCTACGAGCAGTACTTC,CATQALGADPYEQYF
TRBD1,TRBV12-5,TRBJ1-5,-,TGTGCTAGTGGTTTGGAGACAGGGGGCAGCAATCAGCCCCAGCATTTT,CASGLETGGSNQPQHF
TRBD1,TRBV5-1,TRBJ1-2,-,TGCGCCAGCGGATTACGGGAGAGGGGGCTTCTTAACTATGGCTACACCTTC,CASGLRERGLLNYGYTF
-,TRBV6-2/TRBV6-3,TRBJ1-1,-,TGTGCCAGCAGTTACCAAGGCGGGGGAACTGAAGCTTTCTTT,CASSYQGGGTEAFF
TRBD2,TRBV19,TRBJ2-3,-,TGTGCCAGTAGTATAGGAATGGCTAGCGGGAGCACAGATACGCAGTATTTT,CASSIGMASGSTDTQYF
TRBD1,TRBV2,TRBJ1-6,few,TGTGCCAGCACCGCCCCCGAGCAGGGGGATTCACCCCTCCACTTT,CASTAPEQGDSPLHF
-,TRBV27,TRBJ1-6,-,TGTGCCACCCGCGAGGCTATAAGCAACAATTCACCCCTCCACTTT,CATREAISNNSPLHF